The 8 T cell receptor beta chains below all came from one sample that was sequenced in a study of blood T cells in healthy people across ages. Next came a second PCR, run for about 6 to 11 cycles, which used a sample-barcoded 5' primer along with a J-beta primer mix. TCRdb reprocessed the 5' RACE reads with MiXCR, giving one entry per CDR3 protein. The top ten clones hold approximately 19% of a sample with approximately 1,100,000 distinct CDR3 sequences, 40% to 55% of them seen once. Sequencing used blood. All receptors derive from a woman in her fifties or sixties in good health.

The chain joins TRBV3-1 to TRBJ2-1, with D possibly being TRBD2 (6 bases). The CDR3 spans 18 residues. V was cut by 1 base and J by 9 bases, with 25 bases left in between. Germline loops: CDR1 LGHDT, CDR2 YNNKEL (reference sequence). CDR3: CASSQGGASVNKRGEQFF. In DNA, the CDR3 is TGTGCCAGCAGCCAAGGAGGGGCTAGCGTCAATAAGAGGGGTGAGCAGTTCTTC.

The chain couples TRBV18 to TRBJ2-4; TRBD1 agrees at 7 bases. J gave up 3 bases and V 3 bases, and 11 bases lay outside the gene matches. The CDR3 is made up of 17 amino acids. Germline lookup yields CDR1 KGHSH and CDR2 LQKENI. CDR3 residues: CASSPVQGQSDKNIQYF. The CDR3 DNA follows: TGTGCCAGCTCACCCGTCCAGGGACAGTCGGACAAAAACATTCAGTACTTC. Full variable domain (outside the CDR3, taken from reference TRBV18 and TRBJ2-4): NAGVMQNPRHLVRRRGQEARLRCSPMKGHSHVYWYRQLPEEGLKFMVYLQKENIIDESGMPKERFSAEFPKEGPSILRIQQVVRGDSAAYFCASSPVQGQSDKNIQYFGAGTRLSVL.

The V call is TRBV7-8, the J call TRBJ2-7; 16 nucleotides line up with TRBD2. The CDR3 has 17 amino acids. V lost 5 bases and J lost 6; bases outside the gene matches: 10. Germline lookup yields CDR1 SGHVS and CDR2 FQNEAQ. CDR3 in DNA: TGTGCCAGCAGCGATACCGGGACTAGCGGGGGGGCGGCCGAGCAGTACTTC. It specifies CASSDTGTSGGAAEQYF.

This chain links TRBV12-3 or TRBV12-4 with TRBJ2-3; weak D call: TRBD1 (5 bases). The CDR3 is 15 amino acids. Trimming took off 6 bases at V and 4 bases at J, with 17 bases between the two ends. The CDR3 region has the DNA TGTGCCAGCAGAGATGGACAAGGAAGGGCAGATACGCAGTATTTT. Protein product: CASRDGQGRADTQYF.

The rearrangement links TRBV6-5 to TRBJ2-2; unclear D gene. The length of the CDR3 is 15 residues. CDR1 MNHEY and CDR2 SVGAGI come from the germline V gene. V lost 4 bases and J lost 7, with 16 bases in between. CDR3 DNA: TGTGCCAGCAGTTTCCGGGCCGTGGAGAGCGGGGAGCTGTTTTTT. It is translated as CASSFRAVESGELFF.

This chain connects TRBV11-2 to TRBJ2-5, with D hard to call. Between the trimmed V and J ends, which lost 7 bases and 1 base, there was a span of 13 bases. The CDR3 is made up of 14 amino acids. Germline V gene data show CDR1 as SGHAT and CDR2 as FQNNGV. CDR3 region: CASTKRTAQETQYF. CDR3 nucleotide sequence: TGTGCCAGCACCAAAAGGACGGCCCAAGAGACCCAGTACTTC.

The rearrangement uses TRBV7-8 and TRBJ1-4, with D possibly matching TRBD1 (5 bases). The CDR3 has 14 amino acids. V was trimmed by 6 bases and J by 4 bases, leaving 12 bases between them. From germline, CDR1 is SGHVS and CDR2 FQNEAQ. CDR3 sequence: CASRTGTHNEKLFF. The CDR3 DNA is TGTGCCAGCAGAACCGGGACCCATAATGAAAAACTGTTTTTT.

The rearrangement links TRBV9 to TRBJ1-2, with D possibly matching TRBD1 (5 bases). V was clipped by 3 bases and J by 7 bases, with 10 bases between them. Germline-derived CDR1 and CDR2 are SGDLS and YYNGEE. CDR3 length: 12 residues. The CDR3 spells CASSADTGGYTF. The CDR3 DNA sequence: TGTGCCAGCAGCGCAGATACAGGTGGCTACACCTTC. Together with reference TRBV9 and TRBJ1-2, the CDR3 gives the full variable domain: DSGVTQTPKHLITATGQRVTLRCSPRSGDLSVYWYQQSLDQGLQFLIQYYNGEERAKGNILERFSAQQFPDLHSELNLSSLELGDSALYFCASSADTGGYTFGSGTRLTVV.